The 13 T cell receptor beta chains given below trace back to one sample, sequenced in a study of vaccination effects on CD4 cells after COVID-19 (dated by TCRdb to 2021 to 2024). To identify antigen-specific CD4+ T cell clonotypes by their expansion, the ViraFEST assay first stimulated PBMC with viral peptide pools and then applied TCR sequencing. After approximately 11 days of culture, CD4+ T cells were isolated with the EasySep CD4+ T cell isolation kit. Each participant received two doses of an mRNA SARS-CoV-2 vaccine, either BNT162b2 or mRNA-1273. Library construction relied on the immunoSEQ multiplex PCR assay. Entries here come from immuneACCESS through TCRdb and include only in-frame sequences with V and J called. Some clones fail to appear in such tables; in the studies checked, an unresolved V gene covers under half of the shortfall, and the cause of the remainder is unknown. This sample gives roughly 23,000 clones in total; 72% of them show up just once. 9.5% to 13% of the sample goes to the ten largest clones.

These TCRs are of unknown antigen specificity. Here the sequenced sample was CD4+ T cells from PBMCs cultured with HCoV-NL63 spike peptides, taken after COVID-19 vaccination. The cell subset or site label of this sample denotes: HCoV-NL63 spike overlapping peptide pool stimulation. Receptors originate from a human donor who received a COVID-19 vaccine.

This clone was recorded a few times. This chain uses TRBV14 with TRBJ1-1, with D possibly TRBD1 on 6 matching bases. This CDR3 has 16 residues. The V end lost 1 base, the J end lost 7 bases, and 19 bases lay between the germline ends. From germline, CDR1 is SGHDN and CDR2 FVKESK. This chain's CDR3 is CASSQGVGARTGEAFF. The CDR3 DNA reads TGTGCCAGCAGCCAAGGCGTGGGGGCGCGGACGGGTGAAGCTTTCTTT.

This chain connects TRBV16 to TRBJ2-7; 9 bases are shared with TRBD1. Germline V gene sequence: CDR1 KGHSY, CDR2 FQNENV. The CDR3 covers 14 residues. The junction had 0 bases not matched to a gene; V was cut back by 1 base and J by 2 bases. CDR3 in amino acids: CASSQYRGPYEQYF. The CDR3 coding sequence is TGTGCCAGCAGCCAATACAGGGGGCCCTACGAGCAGTACTTC. Full variable domain (outside the CDR3, taken from reference TRBV16 and TRBJ2-7): GEEVAQTPKHLVRGEGQKAKLYCAPIKGHSYVFWYQQVLKNEFKFLISFQNENVFDETGMPKERFSAKCLPNSPCSLEIQATKLEDSAVYFCASSQYRGPYEQYFGPGTRLTVT.

The chain uses TRBV4-1 and TRBJ2-5, with 7 bases matching TRBD2. The CDR3 consists of 17 residues. The germline V gene encodes CDR1 MGHRA and CDR2 YSYEKL. V was pared by 4 bases and J by 4 bases, with 15 bases of the junction left unmatched. CDR3 nucleotides: TGCGCCAGCAGCCTCCGAGTCGGGCTAGCGGCTCGAGAGACCCAGTACTTC. Amino acid sequence: CASSLRVGLAARETQYF.

The DNA of the CDR3 is TGTGCCAGCCGCCGATCCGGGGTCGCCTACGAGCAGTACTTC. Protein sequence: CASRRSGVAYEQYF. The V and J genes are TRBV6-2 or TRBV6-3 and TRBJ2-7; the D gene is possibly TRBD2 (5 bases). CDR1 MNHEY and CDR2 SVGEGT come from the germline V gene. V was trimmed by 8 bases and J by 2 bases, leaving 16 bases between them. This CDR3 contains 14 residues.

The chain couples TRBV27 to TRBJ2-1; 7 bases fit TRBD1. The J segment lost 5 bases and the V segment lost 5 bases, leaving 12 bases of the junction unmatched. The CDR3 length is 16 residues. Per germline, CDR1 MNHEY and CDR2 SMNVEV (reference sequence). The CDR3 loop reads CASSTYAGTVDNEQFF. The DNA of the CDR3 is TGTGCCAGCAGTACGTACGCCGGGACAGTAGACAATGAGCAGTTCTTC.

The chain has TRBV20-1 and TRBJ2-3; unclear D gene. V was clipped by 5 bases and J by 2 bases, with 5 bases between them. CDR3 length: 11 amino acids. Germline CDR1 DFQATT, CDR2 SNEGSKA (reference sequence). The CDR3 loop is CSAHFTDTQYF. CDR3 nucleotides: TGCAGTGCTCACTTCACAGATACGCAGTATTTT.

The chain has TRBV6-4 and TRBJ1-2, with TRBD1 matching 7 bases. The CDR3 has 15 amino acids. Germline assignment: CDR1 MRHNA and CDR2 SNTAGT. Trimming at V came to 6 bases and at J to 2 bases, leaving 9 bases not matched to a gene. CDR3 DNA sequence: TGTGCCAGCAGCGCCTCGGCAGGGGGGAACTATGGCTACACCTTC. Its protein product is CASSASAGGNYGYTF.

CDR3 protein: CASSIATLESQPQHF. DNA of the CDR3: TGTGCCAGTAGTATAGCGACGCTAGAGTCCCAGCCCCAGCATTTT. The chain joins TRBV19 to TRBJ1-5; D ambiguous. The V end was cut by 1 base, the J end by 7 bases, with 14 bases between. The CDR3 is made up of 15 amino acids. The germline V gene has CDR1 LNHDA and CDR2 SQIVND (reference sequence). Drawing the rest from reference TRBV19 and TRBJ1-5, the complete variable domain is DGGITQSPKYLFRKEGQNVTLSCEQNLNHDAMYWYRQDPGQGLRLIYYSQIVNDFQKGDIAEGYSVSREKKESFPLTVTSAQKNPTAFYLCASSIATLESQPQHFGDGTRLSIL.

The CDR3 loop reads CASRGGKGETQYF. CDR3 sequence (DNA): TGTGCCAGCAGGGGGGGAAAAGGAGAGACCCAGTACTTC. The genes are TRBV21-1 and TRBJ2-5; TRBD2 is taken as the D call from the table, unchecked against the DNA. TRBV21-1 is assigned pseudogene status. The CDR3 is 13 residues long.

The genes are TRBV5-6 and TRBJ1-2, with 10 bases matching TRBD1. The J segment lost 4 bases and the V segment lost 4 bases, leaving 7 bases of the junction unmatched. Looked up from germline, CDR1 is SGHDT and CDR2 is YYEEEE. The CDR3 loop spans 15 amino acids. This chain's CDR3 is CASSTRQGAIYGYTF. CDR3 DNA sequence: TGTGCCAGCAGCACTCGACAGGGGGCGATCTATGGCTACACCTTC.

This sequence joins TRBV5-1 and TRBJ2-5; D uncertain. V shed 2 bases and J shed 4 bases, with 15 bases lying between them. The length of the CDR3 is 15 residues. Germline loops: CDR1 SGHRS, CDR2 YFSETQ. The CDR3 spells CASSFGPGSGETQYF. CDR3 bases: TGCGCCAGCAGCTTCGGTCCTGGGTCAGGAGAGACCCAGTACTTC.

The gene calls are TRBV7-9 and TRBJ1-6; 8 nucleotides match TRBD1. With 4 bases clipped from V and 11 bases from J, the junction kept 10 bases outside the gene matches. The CDR3 is 15 residues long. Germline V gene sequence: CDR1 SEHNR, CDR2 FQNEAQ (reference sequence). CDR3 nucleotides: TGTGCCAGCAGCTCAGGGGGCACGGAGTCGCCACCCCTCCACTTT. Its translation: CASSSGGTESPPLHF.

The chain recombines TRBV5-6 with TRBJ2-3; TRBD1 agrees at 7 bases. Trimming cost V 4 bases and J 4 bases; bases outside gene matches: 9. Germline lookup yields CDR1 SGHDT and CDR2 YYEEEE. The CDR3 is 15 residues long. The CDR3 here is CASSRGGHVADTQYF. CDR3 in DNA: TGTGCCAGCAGCCGAGGGGGCCACGTCGCAGATACGCAGTATTTT. The full variable domain, rest sourced from reference TRBV5-6 and TRBJ2-3, is DAGVTQSPTHLIKTRGQQVTLRCSPKSGHDTVSWYQQALGQGPQFIFQYYEEEERQRGNFPDRFSGHQFPNYSSELNVNALLLGDSALYLCASSRGGHVADTQYFGPGTRLTVL.